This TCR beta chain was sequenced for a study of T cell responses to AZD1222 COVID-19 vaccine. Whether given at about 4 or about 12 weeks, second doses were pooled. Study-wide results and caveats: Repertoire collection took place solely once the T cell response had peaked. Baseline seropositivity characterized only six AZD1222 recipients.

Worth noting for this clone: Its specificity is unknown.

Sequencing used immunoSEQ multiplex PCR; TCRdb keeps in-frame clones, though not all of them. The sample yields 60,000 to 95,000 clones, around 87% seen once. The V gene end was trimmed by 3 bases and the J gene end by 1 base; junction bases not matched to a gene: 5. From germline, CDR1 is MRHNA and CDR2 SNTAGT. This CDR3 is 16 amino acids long. The sequence was collected from an adult who received the AZD1222 COVID-19 vaccine. The V call is TRBV6-4, the J call TRBJ2-3, with 9 bases aligning to TRBD1. The material was peripheral blood, obtained 28 days after the second AZD1222 dose. The CDR3 reads CASSEQGASGTDTQYF. The CDR3, as DNA: TGTGCCAGCAGTGAACAGGGGGCTAGCGGCACAGATACGCAGTATTTT.